The clone carrying this TCR beta chain was counted a single time. Its matching antigen is unknown. The data originate from a study of vaccination effects on CD4 cells after COVID-19. Study results and limitations: Early post-infection timepoints were missing from the study, which also had few convalescent patients.

TCRdb's copy holds only in-frame clones and misses some; the assay was immunoSEQ multiplex PCR. Of 45,000 to 75,000 clones listed, over 65% are singletons. Between days 9 and 10 of culture, CD4+ T cells were separated out. Half-medium replacement with IL-2 medium occurred on days 3 and 7. Germline V gene lookup returns CDR1 LNHDA and CDR2 SQIVND (reference sequence). V was trimmed by 4 bases and J by 5 bases, leaving 14 bases between them. The CDR3 is made up of 14 amino acids. The gene calls are TRBV19 and TRBJ1-1, with unresolved D. The material was CD4+ T cells from PBMCs cultured without peptide, obtained before COVID-19 vaccination. The clonotype comes from a human donor who received a COVID-19 vaccine. CDR3 loop: CASSRGERGTEAFF. In DNA form, the CDR3 reads TGTGCCAGTAGTAGGGGAGAGAGAGGAACTGAAGCTTTCTTT.